This TCR beta chain was found in a study of Ad26.COV2.S vaccination and SARS-CoV-2 variants. Notes on the study in general: Vaccine recipients surpassed placebo recipients in spike-specific TCR breadth.

Treatment of the sample: about 20 received Ad26.COV2.S at low or high dose, single or two shots; roughly five received placebo; per-sample allocation not given. On day 63 after the first injection, vaccine and placebo recipients gave samples. Spike of the Wuhan-strain SARS-CoV-2 was expressed by an Ad26 vector, which formed the vaccine. V was cut by 3 bases and J by 0 bases, with 15 bases left in between. This CDR3 contains 17 residues. Germline values: CDR1 GTSNPN, CDR2 SVGIG (reference sequence). Profiled with immunoSEQ multiplex PCR; TCRdb holds only in-frame clones, not every one. This table has about 420,000 clones, 70% to 90% appearing once. Details on this clone: Antigen unknown.

Here the sequenced sample was peripheral blood, taken in a trial of Ad26.COV2.S vaccine versus placebo. The receptor was isolated from a person between 18 and 65 years old who received the Ad26.COV2.S COVID-19 vaccine or a placebo. V is TRBV30 and J is TRBJ2-6; D is undetermined. CDR3 bases: TGTGCCTGGAGCCCCCCCCGCCGGCCCTCTGGGGCCAACGTCCTGACTTTC. Protein product: CAWSPPRRPSGANVLTF.